This T cell receptor beta chain was sequenced in a study of blood T cell repertoires in COVID-19. CDR3 length: 15 residues. The V gene's germline CDR1 is SGHRS and CDR2 YFSETQ. V dropped 0 bases and J dropped 5; count of bases not matched to a gene: 8. Either two negative PCRs, clearance, or symptom resolution qualified Cohort 3 donors as recovered. The assay was immunoSEQ multiplex PCR, and TCRdb's table has in-frame clones only and misses some. The sample has 150,000 to 200,000 clones, 88% seen once; the top ten hold about 8.4%. Sequencing was done on a sample of PBMCs or T cells enriched from blood (not recorded which). The chain uses TRBV5-1 and TRBJ2-7; 7 bases line up with TRBD2. The TCR comes from a woman aged 18-29 years who had recovered from COVID-19. DNA for the CDR3: TGCGCCAGCAGCTTGGGTCCGAGAGGACTAGACGAGCAGTACTTC. Its translation: CASSLGPRGLDEQYF.